Listed below are T cell receptor beta chains from one sample, sequenced in a study of Ad26.COV2.S vaccination and SARS-CoV-2 variants. The data were produced by immunoSEQ multiplex PCR, yet TCRdb's version contains in-frame clones alone and is incomplete. The repertoire has some 300,000 clones, 85% to 90% of them found once; the top ten carry more than 1.5%. The sequenced sample was peripheral blood, obtained in a trial of Ad26.COV2.S vaccine versus placebo. The receptors originated from a person between 18 and 60 years old who received the Ad26.COV2.S COVID-19 vaccine or a placebo. Both conserved end residues are part of each CDR3. Fields, in order: V gene, J gene, clone size, D gene, CDR3 protein, CDR3 DNA. D genes are given only for firm matches. The size field is filled for only some rows; it gives once, few, many or a size class.

>TRBV30|TRBJ1-6|NA|NA
CAWRQGSSPLHF
TGTGCCTGGAGGCAGGGAAGTTCACCCCTCCACTTT
>TRBV29-1|TRBJ1-1|NA|TRBD1
CSVTQTGVNTEAFF
TGCAGCGTTACCCAGACAGGGGTGAACACTGAAGCTTTCTTT
>TRBV5-6|TRBJ2-5|NA|NA
CASSRTVQETQYF
TGTGCCAGCAGCCGGACAGTTCAAGAGACCCAGTACTTC
>TRBV4-1|TRBJ2-3|NA|NA
CASSQEGRPSTDTQYF
TGCGCCAGCAGCCAAGAGGGGCGTCCCTCCACAGATACGCAGTATTTT
>TRBV5-1|TRBJ1-6|few|NA
CASSLQGVDNSPLHF
TGCGCCAGCAGCTTGCAAGGGGTTGATAATTCACCCCTCCACTTT
>TRBV9|TRBJ2-3|NA|NA
CASSASTDTQYF
TGTGCCAGCAGCGCAAGCACAGATACGCAGTATTTT
>TRBV7-9|TRBJ1-2|few|NA
CASRRSGTFYGYTF
TGTGCCAGCAGACGCTCCGGGACATTTTATGGCTACACCTTC
>TRBV7-9|TRBJ2-2|NA|NA
CASSRTSTQNTGELFF
TGTGCCAGCAGCCGGACCTCTACTCAGAACACCGGGGAGCTGTTTTTT
>TRBV5-8|TRBJ2-3|NA|NA
CASSPRDTQYF
TGTGCCAGCAGCCCGCGGGATACGCAGTATTTT
>TRBV4-1|TRBJ2-1|few|TRBD2
CASRLSGGAWNEQFF
TGCGCCAGCAGGCTTAGCGGGGGGGCCTGGAATGAGCAGTTCTTC